This T cell receptor beta chain was captured in a study of cytomegalovirus exposure and HLA in healthy donors. General study results and limits: In vitro confirmation showed three CMV-associated chains to be CMV antigen specific.

The junction had 3 bases not matched to a gene; V was cut back by 5 bases and J by 5 bases. Germline values: CDR1 SEHNR, CDR2 FQNEAQ (reference sequence). The CDR3 has 14 residues. For this clone: What it recognizes is unknown.

The PCR was carried out with 60 Vbeta primers and 13 Jbeta primers. Sequenced by immunoSEQ multiplex PCR; TCRdb stores in-frame clones only, minus some. The top ten clones hold 3% to 4.5% of a sample with roughly 120,000 clones, around 78% of them seen once. This receptor was obtained from a middle-aged man in good health and CMV-seronegative. The sequencing sample was made of PBMCs. The chain employs TRBV7-9 and TRBJ2-5; 12 bases agree with TRBD2. This CDR3 is CASSQTSGGETQYF. DNA for the CDR3: TGTGCCAGCAGCCAGACTAGCGGGGGTGAGACCCAGTACTTC.